This T cell receptor beta chain is drawn from a study of early T cells in non-severe SARS-CoV-2 infection. Study information: With bulk RNA from unsorted whole blood as input, sequencing yielded unpaired chains.

Researchers attached unique molecular identifiers to individual cDNA molecules. MiXCR was run by TCRdb on the 5' RACE reads, yielding one entry per CDR3 protein. The sample lists about 69,000 distinct CDR3 sequences; about 11% were seen once. Trimming at V came to 8 bases and at J to 4 bases, leaving 11 bases not matched to a gene. The CDR3 spans 15 residues. Germline assignment: CDR1 SEHNR and CDR2 FQNEAQ (reference sequence). At least ten counts were recorded for this clonotype. The TCR originated in an adult who was a healthcare worker with PCR-confirmed SARS-CoV-2 infection or an uninfected control (not recorded which). V gene TRBV7-9 combines with J gene TRBJ2-3, with TRBD2 identical over 8 bases. Sample: whole blood. CDR3 bases: TGTGCCAGCCGAAATAAGGCGGGGGGAGCAGATACGCAGTATTTT. It translates to CASRNKAGGADTQYF.